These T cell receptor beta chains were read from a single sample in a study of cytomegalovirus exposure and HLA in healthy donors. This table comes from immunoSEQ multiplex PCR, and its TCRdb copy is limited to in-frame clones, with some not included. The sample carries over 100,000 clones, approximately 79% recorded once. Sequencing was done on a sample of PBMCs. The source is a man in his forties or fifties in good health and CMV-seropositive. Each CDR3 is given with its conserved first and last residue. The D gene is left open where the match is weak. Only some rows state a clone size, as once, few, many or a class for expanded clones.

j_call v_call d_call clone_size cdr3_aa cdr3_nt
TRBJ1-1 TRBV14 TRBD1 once CASSKGQVDMNTEAFF TGTGCCAGCAGCAAGGGACAGGTAGATATGAACACTGAAGCTTTCTTT
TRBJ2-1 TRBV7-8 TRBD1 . CASSYRDRGTYNEQFF TGTGCCAGCAGCTACCGGGACAGGGGGACCTACAATGAGCAGTTCTTC
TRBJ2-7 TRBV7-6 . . CASSLMTARDSYEQYF TGTGCCAGCAGCTTAATGACAGCCCGAGACTCCTACGAGCAGTACTTC
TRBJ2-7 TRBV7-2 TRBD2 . CASSLGGNSYEQYF TGTGCCAGCAGCTTGGGGGGGAACTCCTACGAGCAGTACTTC
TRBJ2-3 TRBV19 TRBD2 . CASSYGSGSGTDTQYF TGTGCCAGTAGCTACGGCAGCGGGAGTGGCACAGATACGCAGTATTTT
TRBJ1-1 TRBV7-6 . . CASSLGQTYTEAFF TGTGCCAGCAGCTTAGGACAGACGTACACTGAAGCTTTCTTT
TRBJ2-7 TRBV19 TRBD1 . CASRIRQGSGEQYF TGTGCCAGTAGGATTCGACAGGGTAGTGGCGAGCAGTACTTC
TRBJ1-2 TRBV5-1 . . CASSSETGNHYGYTF TGCGCCAGCAGCTCGGAGACAGGCAATCACTATGGCTACACCTTC
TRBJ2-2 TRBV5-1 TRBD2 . CASSPTSGGYTGELFF TGCGCCAGCAGCCCGACTAGCGGGGGTTACACCGGGGAGCTGTTTTTT
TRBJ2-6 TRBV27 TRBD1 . CASSKGQGAPGANVLTF TGTGCCAGCAGCAAGGGACAGGGGGCGCCTGGGGCCAACGTCCTGACTTTC
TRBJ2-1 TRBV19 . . CASSLKRRNEQFF TGTGCCAGTAGTCTAAAGCGCCGAAATGAGCAGTTCTTC
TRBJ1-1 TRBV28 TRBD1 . CASSPAGTANTEAFF TGTGCCAGCAGTCCCGCGGGGACAGCCAACACTGAAGCTTTCTTT
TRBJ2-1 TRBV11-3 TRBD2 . CASSPRPNAGVNEQFF TGTGCCAGCAGCCCCCGCCCTAATGCGGGAGTCAATGAGCAGTTCTTC
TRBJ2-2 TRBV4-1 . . CASSPTPGLDTGELFF TGCGCCAGCAGCCCTACTCCGGGACTTGACACCGGGGAGCTGTTTTTT
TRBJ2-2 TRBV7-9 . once CASSIRTNTGELFF TGTGCCAGCAGCATTAGGACAAACACCGGGGAGCTGTTTTTT
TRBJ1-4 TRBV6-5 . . CASSSWMGEGEKLFF TGTGCCAGCAGTTCGTGGATGGGCGAGGGTGAAAAACTGTTTTTT
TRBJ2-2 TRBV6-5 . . CASSLGANTGELFF TGTGCCAGCAGTTTAGGGGCCAACACCGGGGAGCTGTTTTTT
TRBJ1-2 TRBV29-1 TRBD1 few CSVRQGRDGYTF TGCAGCGTTCGACAGGGGCGGGATGGCTACACCTTC
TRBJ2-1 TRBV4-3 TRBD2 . CASSQDLAGGFNEQFF TGCGCCAGCAGCCAAGATTTAGCGGGAGGGTTCAATGAGCAGTTCTTC
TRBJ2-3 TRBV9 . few CASSVQGSGSTDTQYF TGTGCCAGCAGCGTACAGGGTTCCGGCAGCACAGATACGCAGTATTTT
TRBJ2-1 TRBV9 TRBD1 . CASSVVQGDEQFF TGTGCCAGCAGCGTAGTACAGGGGGATGAGCAGTTCTTC
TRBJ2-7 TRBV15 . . CATSQGEAYEQYF TGTGCCACCTCACAGGGTGAAGCCTACGAGCAGTACTTC
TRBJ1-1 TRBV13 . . CASSSKNPGRSRDTEAFF TGTGCCAGCAGCTCGAAAAATCCAGGGAGGTCTAGGGACACTGAAGCTTTCTTT
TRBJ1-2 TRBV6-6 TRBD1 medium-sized CASSYAGTGNGYTF TGTGCCAGCAGTTACGCCGGGACAGGAAATGGCTACACCTTC
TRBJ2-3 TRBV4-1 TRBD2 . CASSQEIGGTIGDTQYF TGCGCCAGCAGCCAAGAAATTGGCGGGACTATCGGGGATACGCAGTATTTT
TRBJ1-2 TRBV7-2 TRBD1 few CASSSGTGSDGYTF TGTGCCAGCAGCTCTGGGACAGGGAGTGATGGCTACACCTTC
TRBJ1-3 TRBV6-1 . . CASTQGGAGNTIYF TGTGCCAGCACCCAAGGGGGGGCTGGGAACACCATATATTTT
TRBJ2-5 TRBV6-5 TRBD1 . CASSFSQGALHF TGTGCCAGCAGTTTTTCGCAGGGGGCTTTGCACTTC
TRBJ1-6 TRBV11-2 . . CASSLVGSPNSPLHF TGTGCCAGCAGCTTAGTGGGCAGTCCGAATTCACCCCTCCACTTT
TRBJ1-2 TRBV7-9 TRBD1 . CASSLRTRGAYGYTF TGTGCCAGCAGCTTGAGAACCAGGGGGGCCTATGGCTACACCTTC
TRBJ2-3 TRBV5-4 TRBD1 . CASSISTGPDTQYF TGTGCCAGCAGCATCTCGACAGGGCCAGATACGCAGTATTTT
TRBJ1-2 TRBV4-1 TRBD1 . CASSHTQGFYGYTF TGCGCCAGCAGCCATACACAGGGGTTCTATGGCTACACCTTC
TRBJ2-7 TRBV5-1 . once CASEKTGSSDEQYF TGCGCCAGCGAAAAAACCGGGAGTTCGGACGAGCAGTACTTC
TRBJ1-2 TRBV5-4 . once CASSLRSQGGYTF TGTGCCAGCAGCTTGCGAAGCCAGGGAGGCTACACCTTC
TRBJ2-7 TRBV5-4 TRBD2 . CASSPAGGRYEQYF TGTGCCAGCAGCCCAGCCGGGGGGAGATACGAGCAGTACTTC
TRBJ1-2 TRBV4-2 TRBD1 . CASSRSSGTGEAF TGTGCCAGCAGCCGAAGCTCGGGGACAGGGGAAGCCTTC
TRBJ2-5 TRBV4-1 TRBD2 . CASSQDLGGWAETQYF TGCGCCAGCAGCCAAGATCTCGGGGGGTGGGCAGAGACCCAGTACTTC
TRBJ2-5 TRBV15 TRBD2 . CATSRGLAEQETQYF TGTGCCACCAGCAGAGGACTAGCAGAACAAGAGACCCAGTACTTC
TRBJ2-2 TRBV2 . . CASRVTNTGELFF TGTGCCAGCAGGGTGACTAACACCGGGGAGCTGTTTTTT
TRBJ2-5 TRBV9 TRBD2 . CASSAGGGGVGETQYF TGTGCCAGCAGCGCCGGTGGCGGGGGGGTAGGAGAGACCCAGTACTTC
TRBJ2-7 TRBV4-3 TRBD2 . CASSQDWGAGGIYEQYF TGCGCCAGCAGCCAAGATTGGGGGGCGGGAGGGATCTACGAGCAGTACTTC
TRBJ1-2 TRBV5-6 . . CASSRDKDGYTF TGTGCCAGCAGCCGCGACAAAGATGGCTACACCTTC
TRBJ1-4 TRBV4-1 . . CASSTGSEKLFF TGCGCCAGTTCTACAGGGTCTGAAAAACTGTTTTTT
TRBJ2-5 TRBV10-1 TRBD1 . CASSEPRGHNLREETQYF TGCGCCAGCAGTGAGCCCAGGGGGCACAATTTACGAGAAGAGACCCAGTACTTC
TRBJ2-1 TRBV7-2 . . CASSLAGGQIYNEQFF TGTGCCAGCAGCTTAGCGGGGGGGCAGATCTACAATGAGCAGTTCTTC
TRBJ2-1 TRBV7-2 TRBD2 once CASSPFGTSGSYNEQFF TGTGCCAGCAGCCCCTTCGGGACTAGCGGGTCCTACAATGAGCAGTTCTTC
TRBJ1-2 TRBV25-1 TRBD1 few CASSEMGQGEGYTF TGTGCCAGCAGTGAAATGGGACAGGGGGAAGGCTACACCTTC
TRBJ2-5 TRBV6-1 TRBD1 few CASSAADRGRETQYF TGTGCCAGCAGTGCAGCGGACAGGGGGCGGGAGACCCAGTACTTC
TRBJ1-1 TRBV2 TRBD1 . CASSDSDRANTEAFF TGTGCCAGCAGTGACTCTGACAGGGCGAACACTGAAGCTTTCTTT
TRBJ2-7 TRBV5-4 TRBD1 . CASSLDRGSWYEQYF TGTGCCAGCAGCCTGGACAGGGGTAGTTGGTACGAGCAGTACTTC
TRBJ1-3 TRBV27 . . CASRPYEGNTIYF TGTGCCAGCAGACCCTACGAGGGAAACACCATATATTTT
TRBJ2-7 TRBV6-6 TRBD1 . CASEQGANEQYF TGTGCCAGCGAGCAGGGGGCTAACGAGCAGTACTTC